What follows are 5 T cell receptor beta chains derived from one specimen sequenced in a study of blood T cells in healthy people across ages. Using a J-beta primer mix together with a sample-barcoded 5' primer, a second PCR was run for roughly 6 to 11 cycles. MiXCR was run by TCRdb on the 5' RACE reads, yielding one entry per CDR3 protein. Of over a million distinct CDR3 sequences listed, approximately 40% were seen once; the top ten hold 7.9%. Sequenced material: blood. Receptor source: a young woman in good health.

This clonotype was observed a handful of times. The J gene is TRBJ2-5, the V gene TRBV5-1, with 8 bases lining up with TRBD2. This CDR3 is built from 16 residues. Germline V gene data show CDR1 as SGHRS and CDR2 as YFSETQ. V shed 0 bases and J 1 base; nucleotides not matched to a gene: 5. The chain's CDR3 is CASSLGSGAPQETQYF. The CDR3 DNA reads TGCGCCAGCAGCTTGGGTAGCGGGGCCCCCCAAGAGACCCAGTACTTC.

The chain recombines TRBV11-1 with TRBJ1-2; 9 bases agree with TRBD1. The CDR3 length is 16 residues. Germline V gene lookup returns CDR1 SGHAT and CDR2 FQDESV (reference sequence). Trimming removed 6 bases from V and 4 bases from J; junction bases left unmatched: 12. The CDR3 bases are TGTGCCAGCAGGAGATTTGGGACAGGGTCGTCCTATGGCTACACCTTC. This translates into CASRRFGTGSSYGYTF.

This clonotype was counted only a few times. The gene calls are TRBV5-1 and TRBJ1-1, with TRBD1 matching 7 bases. Germline V gene data show CDR1 as SGHRS and CDR2 as YFSETQ. The CDR3 consists of 19 residues. J lost 0 bases, V lost 5 bases, and 19 bases had no gene match. The DNA of the CDR3 is TGCGCCAGCAGATGGCGGGAAACAGGGGCGGTCATCATGAACACTGAAGCTTTCTTT. This gives the protein CASRWRETGAVIMNTEAFF.

Points on this clonotype: The junction and the germline gene differ at one end; a read error may be behind it. The chain uses TRBV27 and TRBJ1-6; D ambiguous. Germline V gives CDR1 MNHEY, CDR2 SMNVEV (reference sequence). This CDR3 has 12 residues. The CDR3 DNA reads TGTGCCAGCAGTCCCGGAAATTCATCCCTCCACTTT. Its protein product is CASSPGNSSLHF.

The J gene is TRBJ1-2, the V gene TRBV6-5; D perhaps matches TRBD1 (6 bases). The germline CDR1 and CDR2 sequences are MNHEY and SVGAGI. The CDR3 is made up of 13 amino acids. V was pared by 6 bases and J by 6 bases, with 14 bases between. CDR3 sequence: CASSMTGTDGYTF. The CDR3 nucleotides read TGTGCCAGCAGCATGACAGGCACCGATGGCTACACCTTC.